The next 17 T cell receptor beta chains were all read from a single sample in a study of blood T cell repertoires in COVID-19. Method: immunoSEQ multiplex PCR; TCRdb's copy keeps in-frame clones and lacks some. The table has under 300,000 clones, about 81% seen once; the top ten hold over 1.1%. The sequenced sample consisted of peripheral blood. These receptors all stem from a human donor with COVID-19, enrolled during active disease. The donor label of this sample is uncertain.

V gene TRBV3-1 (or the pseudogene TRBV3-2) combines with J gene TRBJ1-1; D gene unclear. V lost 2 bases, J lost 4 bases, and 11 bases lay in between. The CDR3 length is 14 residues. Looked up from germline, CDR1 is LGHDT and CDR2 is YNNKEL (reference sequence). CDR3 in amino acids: CASSQRNRGTEAFF. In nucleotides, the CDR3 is TGTGCCAGCAGCCAAAGAAATCGGGGCACTGAAGCTTTCTTT.

For the CDR3, the DNA is TGTGCCAGCAGCCCAAGGTCGACAGGGGCTAACACTGAAGCTTTCTTT. Translating gives CASSPRSTGANTEAFF. The chain uses TRBV6-6 and TRBJ1-1; 8 positions match TRBD1. Germline V gives CDR1 MNHNY, CDR2 SVGAGI (reference sequence). The CDR3 has 16 residues. Trimming took 6 bases from V and 2 from J; bases not matched to a gene: 11.

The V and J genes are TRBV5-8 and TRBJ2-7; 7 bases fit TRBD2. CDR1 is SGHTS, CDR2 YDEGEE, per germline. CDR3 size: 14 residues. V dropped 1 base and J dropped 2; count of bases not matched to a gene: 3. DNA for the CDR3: TGTGCCAGCAGCTTGTCCGGGACTACCTACGAGCAGTACTTC. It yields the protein CASSLSGTTYEQYF.

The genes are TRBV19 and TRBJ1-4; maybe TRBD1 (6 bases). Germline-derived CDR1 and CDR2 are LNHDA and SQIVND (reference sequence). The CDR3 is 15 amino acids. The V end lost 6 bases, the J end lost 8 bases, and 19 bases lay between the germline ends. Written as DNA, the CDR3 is TGTGCCAGTAGCCCCCCGTCCGGGGGGCGAGAAAAACTGTTTTTT. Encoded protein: CASSPPSGGREKLFF.

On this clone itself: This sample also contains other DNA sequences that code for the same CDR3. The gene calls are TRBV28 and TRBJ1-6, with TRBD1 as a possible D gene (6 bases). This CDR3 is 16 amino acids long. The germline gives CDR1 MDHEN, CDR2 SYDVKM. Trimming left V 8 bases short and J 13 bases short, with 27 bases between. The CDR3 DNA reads TGTGCCAGCCATTCCATTACTGGACAGTCGGAATCGCCCCTCCACTTT. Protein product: CASHSITGQSESPLHF.

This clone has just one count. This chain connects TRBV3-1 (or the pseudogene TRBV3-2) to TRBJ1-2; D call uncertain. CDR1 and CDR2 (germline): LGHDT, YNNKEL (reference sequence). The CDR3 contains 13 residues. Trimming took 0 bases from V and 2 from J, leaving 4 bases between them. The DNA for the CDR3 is TGTGCCAGCAGCCAAGACCAAAACTATGGCTACACCTTC. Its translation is CASSQDQNYGYTF.

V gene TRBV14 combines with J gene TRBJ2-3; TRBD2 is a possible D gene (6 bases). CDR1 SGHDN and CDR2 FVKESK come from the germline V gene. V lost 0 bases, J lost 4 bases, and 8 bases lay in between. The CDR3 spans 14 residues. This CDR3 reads CASSQDRESDTQYF. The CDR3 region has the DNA TGTGCCAGCAGCCAAGATCGGGAGTCAGATACGCAGTATTTT.

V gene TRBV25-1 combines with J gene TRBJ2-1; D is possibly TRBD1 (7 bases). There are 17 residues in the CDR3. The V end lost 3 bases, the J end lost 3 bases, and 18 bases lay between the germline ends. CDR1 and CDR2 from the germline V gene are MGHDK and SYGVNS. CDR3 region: CASSDQGGAEYYNEQFF. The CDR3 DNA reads TGTGCCAGCAGTGACCAGGGGGGAGCAGAATACTACAATGAGCAGTTCTTC. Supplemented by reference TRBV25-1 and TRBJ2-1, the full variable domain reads EADIYQTPRYLVIGTGKKITLECSQTMGHDKMYWYQQDPGMELHLIHYSYGVNSTEKGDLSSESTVSRIRTEHFPLTLESARPSHTSQYLCASSDQGGAEYYNEQFFGPGTRLTVL.

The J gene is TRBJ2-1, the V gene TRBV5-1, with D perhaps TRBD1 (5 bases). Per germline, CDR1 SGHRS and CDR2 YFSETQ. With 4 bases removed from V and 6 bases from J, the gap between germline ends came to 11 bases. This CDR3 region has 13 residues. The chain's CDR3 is CASSVGLSNEQFF. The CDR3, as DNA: TGCGCCAGCAGCGTGGGGCTCAGCAATGAGCAGTTCTTC.

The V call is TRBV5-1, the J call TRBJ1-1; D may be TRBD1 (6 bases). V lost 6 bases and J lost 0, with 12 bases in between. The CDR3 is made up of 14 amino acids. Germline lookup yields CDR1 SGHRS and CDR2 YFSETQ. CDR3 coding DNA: TGCGCCAGCACCAGGGACACCCTGAACACTGAAGCTTTCTTT. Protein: CASTRDTLNTEAFF.

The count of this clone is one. The CDR3 spells CASSPPGSSYNEQFF. The DNA for the CDR3 is TGTGCCAGCAGCCCTCCTGGGAGCTCCTACAATGAGCAGTTCTTC. This sequence joins TRBV3-1 (or the pseudogene TRBV3-2) and TRBJ2-1, with D possibly being TRBD2 (5 bases). Germline CDR1 is LGHDT and CDR2 is YNNKEL (reference sequence). CDR3 size: 15 residues. Trimming cost V 4 bases and J 0 bases, with 10 bases left between them.

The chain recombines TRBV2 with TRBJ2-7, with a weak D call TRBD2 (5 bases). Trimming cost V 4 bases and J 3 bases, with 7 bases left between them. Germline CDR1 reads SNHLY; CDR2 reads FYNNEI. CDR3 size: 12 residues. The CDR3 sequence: CASSGRDYEQYF. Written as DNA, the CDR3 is TGTGCCAGCAGTGGCCGGGACTACGAGCAGTACTTC.

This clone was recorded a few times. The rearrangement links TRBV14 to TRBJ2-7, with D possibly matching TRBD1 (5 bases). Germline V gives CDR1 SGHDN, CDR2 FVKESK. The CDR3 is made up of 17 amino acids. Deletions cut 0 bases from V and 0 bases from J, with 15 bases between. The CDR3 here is CASSQDLSPGYSYEQYF. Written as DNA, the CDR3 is TGTGCCAGCAGCCAAGATCTTTCCCCAGGGTACTCCTACGAGCAGTACTTC.

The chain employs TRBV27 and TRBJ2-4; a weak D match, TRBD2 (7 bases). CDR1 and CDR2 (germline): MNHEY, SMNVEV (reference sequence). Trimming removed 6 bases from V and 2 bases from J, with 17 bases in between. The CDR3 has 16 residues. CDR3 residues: CASSPSGGITKNIQYF. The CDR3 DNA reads TGTGCCAGCAGCCCGTCGGGGGGCATAACCAAAAACATTCAGTACTTC.

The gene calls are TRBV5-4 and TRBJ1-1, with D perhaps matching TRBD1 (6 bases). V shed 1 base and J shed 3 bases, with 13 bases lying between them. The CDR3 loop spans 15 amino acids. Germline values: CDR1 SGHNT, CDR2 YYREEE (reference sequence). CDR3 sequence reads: CASSLSQGLDTEAFF. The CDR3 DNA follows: TGTGCCAGCAGCTTGAGCCAGGGGTTGGACACTGAAGCTTTCTTT.

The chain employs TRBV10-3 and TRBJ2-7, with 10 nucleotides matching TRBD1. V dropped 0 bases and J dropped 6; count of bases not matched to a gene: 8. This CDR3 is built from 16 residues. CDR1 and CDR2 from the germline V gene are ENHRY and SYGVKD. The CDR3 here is CAISESRQGAGAEQYF. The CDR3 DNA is TGTGCCATCAGTGAGTCGAGACAGGGGGCCGGGGCCGAGCAGTACTTC.

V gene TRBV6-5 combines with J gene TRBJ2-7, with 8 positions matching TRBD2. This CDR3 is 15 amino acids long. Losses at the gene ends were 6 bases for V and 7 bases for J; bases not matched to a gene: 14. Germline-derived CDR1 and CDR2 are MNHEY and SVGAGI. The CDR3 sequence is CASSPPGGRGGEQYF. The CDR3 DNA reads TGTGCCAGCAGCCCACCGGGGGGGCGGGGTGGTGAGCAGTACTTC.